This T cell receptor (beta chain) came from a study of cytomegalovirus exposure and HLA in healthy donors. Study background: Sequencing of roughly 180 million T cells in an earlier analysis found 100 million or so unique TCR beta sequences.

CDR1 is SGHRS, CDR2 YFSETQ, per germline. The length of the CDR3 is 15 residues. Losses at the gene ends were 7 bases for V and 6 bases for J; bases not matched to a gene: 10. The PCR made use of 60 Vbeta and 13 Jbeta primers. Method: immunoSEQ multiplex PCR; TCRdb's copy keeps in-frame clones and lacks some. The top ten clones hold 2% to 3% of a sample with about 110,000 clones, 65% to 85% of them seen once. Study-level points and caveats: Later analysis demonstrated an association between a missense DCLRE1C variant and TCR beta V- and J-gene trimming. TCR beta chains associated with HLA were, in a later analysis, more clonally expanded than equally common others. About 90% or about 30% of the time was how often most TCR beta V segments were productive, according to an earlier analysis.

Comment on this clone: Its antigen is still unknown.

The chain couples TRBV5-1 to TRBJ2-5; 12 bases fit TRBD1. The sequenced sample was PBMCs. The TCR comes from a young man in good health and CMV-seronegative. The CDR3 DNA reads TGCGCCAGCTCACCCGGGACAGGGGGCGGACAGACCCAGTACTTC. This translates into CASSPGTGGGQTQYF.